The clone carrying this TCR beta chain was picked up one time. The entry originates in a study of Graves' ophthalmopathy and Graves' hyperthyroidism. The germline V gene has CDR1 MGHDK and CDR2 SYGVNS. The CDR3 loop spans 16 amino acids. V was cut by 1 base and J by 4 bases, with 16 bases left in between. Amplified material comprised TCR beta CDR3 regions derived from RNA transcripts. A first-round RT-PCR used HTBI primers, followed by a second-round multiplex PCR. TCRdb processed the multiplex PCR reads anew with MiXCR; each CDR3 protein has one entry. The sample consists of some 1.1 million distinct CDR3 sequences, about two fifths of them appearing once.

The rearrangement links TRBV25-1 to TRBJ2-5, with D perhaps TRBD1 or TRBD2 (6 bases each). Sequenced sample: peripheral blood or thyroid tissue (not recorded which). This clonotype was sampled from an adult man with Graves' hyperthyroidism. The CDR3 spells CASSELGWGAGETQYF. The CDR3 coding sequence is TGTGCCAGCAGTGAATTAGGTTGGGGGGCGGGAGAGACCCAGTACTTC.